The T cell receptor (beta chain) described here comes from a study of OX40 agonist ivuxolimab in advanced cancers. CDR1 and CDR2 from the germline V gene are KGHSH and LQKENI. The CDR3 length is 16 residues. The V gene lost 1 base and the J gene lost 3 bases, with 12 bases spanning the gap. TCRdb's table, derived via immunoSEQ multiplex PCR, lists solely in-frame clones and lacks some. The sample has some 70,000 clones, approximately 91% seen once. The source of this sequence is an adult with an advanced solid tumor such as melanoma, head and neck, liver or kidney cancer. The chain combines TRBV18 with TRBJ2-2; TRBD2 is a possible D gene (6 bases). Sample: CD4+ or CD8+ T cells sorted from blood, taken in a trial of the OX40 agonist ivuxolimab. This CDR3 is CASSPLGGADTGELFF. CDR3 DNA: TGTGCCAGCTCACCACTTGGCGGGGCGGACACCGGGGAGCTGTTTTTT.